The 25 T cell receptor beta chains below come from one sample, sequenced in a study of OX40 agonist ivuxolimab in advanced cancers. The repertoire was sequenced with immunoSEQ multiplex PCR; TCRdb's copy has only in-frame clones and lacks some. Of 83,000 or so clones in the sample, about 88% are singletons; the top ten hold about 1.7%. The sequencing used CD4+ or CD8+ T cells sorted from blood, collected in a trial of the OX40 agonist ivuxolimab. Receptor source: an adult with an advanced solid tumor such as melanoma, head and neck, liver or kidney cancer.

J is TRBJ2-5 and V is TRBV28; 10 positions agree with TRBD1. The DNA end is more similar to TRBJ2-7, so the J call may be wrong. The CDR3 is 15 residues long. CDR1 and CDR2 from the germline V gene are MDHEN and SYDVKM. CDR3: CASSHRDRGYGEQYF. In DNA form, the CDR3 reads TGTGCCAGCAGTCACCGGGACAGGGGCTATGGCGAGCAGTACTTC.

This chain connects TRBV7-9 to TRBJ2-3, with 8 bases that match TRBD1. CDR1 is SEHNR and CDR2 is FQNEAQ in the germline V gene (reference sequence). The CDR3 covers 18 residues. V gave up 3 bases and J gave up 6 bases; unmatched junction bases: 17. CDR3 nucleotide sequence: TGTGCCAGCAGCTTGAGCGCCCTGGGACAGGCGCTCGGGGATACGCAGTATTTT. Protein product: CASSLSALGQALGDTQYF. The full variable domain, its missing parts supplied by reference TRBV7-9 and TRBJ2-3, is DTGVSQNPRHKITKRGQNVTFRCDPISEHNRLYWYRQTLGQGPEFLTYFQNEAQLEKSRLLSDRFSAERPKGSFSTLEIQRTEQGDSAMYLCASSLSALGQALGDTQYFGPGTRLTVL.

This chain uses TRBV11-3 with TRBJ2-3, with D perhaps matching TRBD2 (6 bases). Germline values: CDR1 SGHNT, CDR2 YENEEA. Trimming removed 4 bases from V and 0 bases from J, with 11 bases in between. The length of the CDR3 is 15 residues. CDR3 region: CASSSWGESTDTQYF. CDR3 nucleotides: TGTGCCAGCAGCTCTTGGGGGGAAAGCACAGATACGCAGTATTTT.

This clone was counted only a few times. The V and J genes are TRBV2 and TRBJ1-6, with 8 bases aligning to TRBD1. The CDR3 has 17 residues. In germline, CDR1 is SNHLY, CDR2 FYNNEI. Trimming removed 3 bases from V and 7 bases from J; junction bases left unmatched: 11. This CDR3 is CASSERAGGRRNSPLHF. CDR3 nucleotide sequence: TGTGCCAGCAGTGAGAGGGCAGGGGGCCGTAGGAATTCACCCCTCCACTTT.

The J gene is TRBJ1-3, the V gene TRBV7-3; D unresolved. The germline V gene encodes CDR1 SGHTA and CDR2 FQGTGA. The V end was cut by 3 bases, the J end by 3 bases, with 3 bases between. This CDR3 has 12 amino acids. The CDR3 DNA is TGTGCCAGCAGCTTCGATGGAAACACCATATATTTT. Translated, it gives CASSFDGNTIYF.

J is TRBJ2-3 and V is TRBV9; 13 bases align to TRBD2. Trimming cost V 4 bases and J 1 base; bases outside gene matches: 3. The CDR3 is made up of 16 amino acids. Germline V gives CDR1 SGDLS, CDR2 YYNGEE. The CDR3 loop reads CASSIGTSGGTDTQYF. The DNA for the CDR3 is TGTGCCAGCAGCATCGGGACTAGCGGGGGCACAGATACGCAGTATTTT.

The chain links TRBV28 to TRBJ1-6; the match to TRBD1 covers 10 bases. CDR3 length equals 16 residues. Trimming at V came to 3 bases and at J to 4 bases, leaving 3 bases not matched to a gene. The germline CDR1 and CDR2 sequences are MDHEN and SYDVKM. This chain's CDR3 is CASSFAGQGYNSPLHF. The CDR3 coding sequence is TGTGCCAGCAGTTTTGCGGGACAGGGGTATAATTCACCCCTCCACTTT. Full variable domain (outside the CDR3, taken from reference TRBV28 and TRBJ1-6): DVKVTQSSRYLVKRTGEKVFLECVQDMDHENMFWYRQDPGLGLRLIYFSYDVKMKEKGDIPEGYSVSREKKERFSLILESASTNQTSMYLCASSFAGQGYNSPLHFGNGTRLTVT.

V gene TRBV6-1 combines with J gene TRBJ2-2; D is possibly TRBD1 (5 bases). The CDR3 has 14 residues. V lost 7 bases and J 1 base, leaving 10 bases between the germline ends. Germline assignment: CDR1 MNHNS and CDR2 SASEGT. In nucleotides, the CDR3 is TGTGCCAGCACCCGACAGTTGAACACCGGGGAGCTGTTTTTT. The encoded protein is CASTRQLNTGELFF.

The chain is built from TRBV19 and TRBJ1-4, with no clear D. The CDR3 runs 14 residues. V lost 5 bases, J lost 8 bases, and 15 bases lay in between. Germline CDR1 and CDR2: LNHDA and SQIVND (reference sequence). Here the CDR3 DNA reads TGTGCCAGTAGTGGAAGAGAAGGCGGGGAAAAACTGTTTTTT. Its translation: CASSGREGGEKLFF.

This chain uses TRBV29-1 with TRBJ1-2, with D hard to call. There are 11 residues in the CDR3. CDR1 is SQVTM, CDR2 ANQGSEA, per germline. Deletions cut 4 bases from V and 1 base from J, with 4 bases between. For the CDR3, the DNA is TGCAGCGTTGTCCATAACTATGGCTACACCTTC. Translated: CSVVHNYGYTF.

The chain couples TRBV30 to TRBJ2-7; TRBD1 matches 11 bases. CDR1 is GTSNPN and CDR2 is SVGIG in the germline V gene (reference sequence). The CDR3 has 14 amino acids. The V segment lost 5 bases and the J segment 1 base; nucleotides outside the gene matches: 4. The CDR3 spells CAWLGTGGSYEQYF. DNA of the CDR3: TGTGCCTGGTTGGGGACAGGGGGGTCCTACGAGCAGTACTTC. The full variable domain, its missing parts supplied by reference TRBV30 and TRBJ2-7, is SQTIHQWPATLVQPVGSPLSLECTVEGTSNPNLYWYRQAAGRGLQLLFYSVGIGQISSEVPQNLSASRPQDRQFILSSKKLLLSDSGFYLCAWLGTGGSYEQYFGPGTRLTVT.

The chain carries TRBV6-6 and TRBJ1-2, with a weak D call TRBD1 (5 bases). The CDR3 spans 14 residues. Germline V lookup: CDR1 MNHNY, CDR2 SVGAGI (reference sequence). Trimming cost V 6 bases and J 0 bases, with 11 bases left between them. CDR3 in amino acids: CASREQAANYGYTF. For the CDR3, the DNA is TGTGCCAGCAGAGAACAGGCCGCTAACTATGGCTACACCTTC.

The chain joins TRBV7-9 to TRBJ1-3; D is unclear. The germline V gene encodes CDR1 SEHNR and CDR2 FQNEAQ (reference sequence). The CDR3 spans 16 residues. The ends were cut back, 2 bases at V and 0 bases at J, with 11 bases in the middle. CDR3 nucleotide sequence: TGTGCCAGCAGCTTAACGGGCGGCAGCTCTGGAAACACCATATATTTT. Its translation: CASSLTGGSSGNTIYF.

The CDR3 is CASSFGTGVSKNIQYF. CDR3 coding DNA: TGCGCCAGCAGCTTTGGAACAGGGGTGTCCAAAAACATTCAGTACTTC. The V call is TRBV5-1, the J call TRBJ2-4, with 7 bases identical to TRBD1. The germline V gene has CDR1 SGHRS and CDR2 YFSETQ. The CDR3 totals 16 residues. V shed 2 bases, J shed 2 bases, and the junction held 7 bases outside the gene matches.

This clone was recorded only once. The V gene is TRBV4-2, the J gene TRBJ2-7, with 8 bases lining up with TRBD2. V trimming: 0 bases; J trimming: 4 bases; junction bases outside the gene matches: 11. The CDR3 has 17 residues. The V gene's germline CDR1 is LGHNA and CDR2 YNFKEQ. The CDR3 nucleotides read TGTGCCAGCAGCCAAGAGGCGTCCGGACTAGCTGTTTACGAGCAGTACTTC. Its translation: CASSQEASGLAVYEQYF.

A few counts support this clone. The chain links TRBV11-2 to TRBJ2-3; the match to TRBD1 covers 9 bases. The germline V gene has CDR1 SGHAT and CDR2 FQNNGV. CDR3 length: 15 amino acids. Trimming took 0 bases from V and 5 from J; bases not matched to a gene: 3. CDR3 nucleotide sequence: TGTGCCAGCAGCTTAGAGGGACAGGGTATAGATACGCAGTATTTT. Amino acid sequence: CASSLEGQGIDTQYF.

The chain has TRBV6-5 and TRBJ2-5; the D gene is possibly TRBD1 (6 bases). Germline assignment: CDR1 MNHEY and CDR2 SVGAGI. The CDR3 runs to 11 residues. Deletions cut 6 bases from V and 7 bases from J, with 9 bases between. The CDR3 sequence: CASSLTGTQYF. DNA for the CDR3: TGTGCCAGCAGCTTGACAGGGACCCAGTACTTC.

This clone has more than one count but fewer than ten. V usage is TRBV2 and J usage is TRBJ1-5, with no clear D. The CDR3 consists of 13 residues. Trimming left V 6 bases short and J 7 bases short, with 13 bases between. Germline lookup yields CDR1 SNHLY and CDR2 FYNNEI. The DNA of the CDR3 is TGTGCCAGCAGACTGATGAACGAACAGCCCCAGCATTTT. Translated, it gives CASRLMNEQPQHF.

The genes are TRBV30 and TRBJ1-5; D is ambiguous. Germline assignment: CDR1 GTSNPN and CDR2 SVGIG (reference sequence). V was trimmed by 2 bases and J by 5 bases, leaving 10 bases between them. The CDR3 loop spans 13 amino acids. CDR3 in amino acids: CAWSSGFDQPQHF. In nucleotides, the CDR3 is TGTGCCTGGAGTTCGGGTTTCGATCAGCCCCAGCATTTT.

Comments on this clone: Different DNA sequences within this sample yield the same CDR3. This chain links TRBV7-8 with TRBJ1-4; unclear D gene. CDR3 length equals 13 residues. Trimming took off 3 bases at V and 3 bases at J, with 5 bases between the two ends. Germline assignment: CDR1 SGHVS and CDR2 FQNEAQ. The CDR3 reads CASSLSPNEKLFF. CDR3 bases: TGTGCCAGCAGCTTGAGCCCTAATGAAAAACTGTTTTTT.

The CDR3 nucleotides read TGTGCCAGCACCCACCAGGATACGCAGTATTTT. This codes for CASTHQDTQYF. The rearrangement joins TRBV7-8 to TRBJ2-3; D not certain. This CDR3 is 11 amino acids long. The germline V and J ends were trimmed by 7 bases and 6 bases, with 8 bases remaining between them. The germline gives CDR1 SGHVS, CDR2 FQNEAQ.

DNA of the CDR3: TGCGCCAGCAGAAAACGCCCGAATGAAAAACTGTTTTTT. This encodes CASRKRPNEKLFF. The rearrangement links TRBV4-1 to TRBJ1-4; D is ambiguous. Trimming cost V 6 bases and J 5 bases, with 10 bases left between them. The CDR3 runs to 13 residues. In germline, CDR1 is MGHRA, CDR2 YSYEKL.

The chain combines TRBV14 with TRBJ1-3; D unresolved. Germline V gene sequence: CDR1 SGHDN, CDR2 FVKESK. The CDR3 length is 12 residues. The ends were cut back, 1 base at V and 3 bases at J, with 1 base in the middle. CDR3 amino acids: CASSQVGNTIYF. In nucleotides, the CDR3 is TGTGCCAGCAGCCAAGTTGGAAACACCATATATTTT.

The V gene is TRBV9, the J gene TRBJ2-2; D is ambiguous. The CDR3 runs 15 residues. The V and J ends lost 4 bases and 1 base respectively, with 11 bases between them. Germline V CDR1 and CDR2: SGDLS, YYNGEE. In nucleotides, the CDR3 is TGTGCCAGCAGCCCCCGGACGGGGAACACCGGGGAGCTGTTTTTT. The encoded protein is CASSPRTGNTGELFF.

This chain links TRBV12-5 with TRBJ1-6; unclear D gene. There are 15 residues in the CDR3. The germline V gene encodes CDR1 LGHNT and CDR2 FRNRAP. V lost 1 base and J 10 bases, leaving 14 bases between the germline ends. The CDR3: CASGLGGGPVSPLHF. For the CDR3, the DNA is TGTGCTAGTGGTTTGGGAGGAGGTCCTGTGTCACCCCTCCACTTT.